Sequencing of this TCR beta chain was carried out in a study of sequential checkpoint blockade in melanoma (dated by TCRdb to between 2018 and 2021). Regarding the study in general: In a 1:1 randomization, patients received either first-line nivolumab then ipilimumab (arm A) or ipilimumab then nivolumab (arm B). Both trial sequences were followed by maintenance nivolumab.

V ends up 1 base short and J 5 bases short, with an unmatched junction base count of 4. Reading the germline V gene (reference sequence) gives CDR1 SGHNT and CDR2 YYREEE. The CDR3 runs 15 residues from the cysteine to the phenylalanine. CDR3 DNA is the only sequence kept; it has 45 bases, read in frame from the first base. In the case of this clone: It has no known antigen specificity. Per-base qualities were not stored, and no clone one base away is much larger.

The immunoSEQ Assay was used to immunosequence TCRbeta CDR3 regions from genomic DNA. Before high-throughput sequencing, the genomic DNA was amplified using bias-controlled multiplex PCR. As for how the authors treated the data: To quantify the absolute abundance of each unique TCRbeta CDR3 region, the sequences were collapsed and filtered. Clonality, defined as 1 minus Pielou's evenness, was calculated using only productive rearrangements. Clones with significantly greater frequencies in on-treatment versus baseline samples were identified using a previously published method. In TCRdb, the immuneACCESS table is reduced to in-frame sequences with V and J assigned. These tables do not hold every clone; where another copy was compared, an unresolved V gene accounts for under half, and the others remain unexplained. Clone size and V and J calls were adopted from that table, with D and trimming inferred from the DNA. This sample lists approximately 12,000 clones; about 61% were detected once. Jointly, the top ten make up approximately 22% of the sample.

Results and caveats for the whole study, not just this receptor: The response-prediction model combining TCR metrics and mutation burden needs validation in larger, independent patient cohorts.

The sample's treatment or condition label, in plain terms: randomized to nivolumab then ipilimumab (arm A) or the reverse (arm B). Prior DNA-damaging chemotherapy had not been received by any trial patient. A FACS Aria II flow cytometer was used to sort live CD3+CD8+ cells that were negative for CD19 and CD56 from thawed PBMCs. The samples were obtained from melanoma patients enrolled in CheckMate 064, an open-label, randomized phase II trial testing sequential checkpoint blockade. Peripheral blood mononuclear cells were collected by leukapheresis, purified using Ficoll-Paque, and frozen in human serum containing about 11% DMSO. Right after sorting, the blood CD3+CD8+ cells were verified to be >98% pure, and DNA extraction followed.

Material: CD8+ T cells sorted from blood (inferred from file names), obtained from a patient given nivolumab and ipilimumab in sequence. The chain is made from TRBV5-4 and TRBJ2-1; 9 middle bases align to TRBD2. The receptor was isolated from a human donor with melanoma. The base sequence is TGTGCCAGCAGCTTGATAGCGGGAGATAACAATGAGCAGTTCTTC. It translates as CASSLIAGDNNEQFF.